A selection of T cell receptor beta chains follows, all from one sample in a study of T-cell reconstitution after alpha-beta-depleted transplantation in children. TCRdb re-called the PCR reads with MiXCR, one entry per CDR3 protein. Among approximately 980,000 distinct CDR3 sequences listed, about 30% were seen once. The source was PBMCs, mostly from graft donor cells, collected 360 days after TCRalphabeta/CD19-depleted stem cell transplant. These receptors were collected from a boy under three years old who had a stem cell transplant for SCID, so the T cells may come from the graft donor. Both conserved end residues are part of each CDR3. Fields, in order: CDR3 protein, CDR3 DNA, D gene, J gene, CDR3 length, clone size, V gene. D genes are given only for firm matches. Clone size is shown for a subset of rows, as once, few, many or a class of expanded clone.

CDR3aa: CSARDGMASTDTQYF
CDR3nt: TGCAGTGCTAGAGACGGAATGGCTAGCACAGATACGCAGTATTTT
d_gene: -
j_gene: TRBJ2-3
len: 15
abundance: few
v_gene: TRBV20-1

CDR3aa: CASSFRTGGMDTQYF
CDR3nt: TGTGCCAGCAGCTTCCGGACAGGGGGCATGGATACGCAGTATTTT
d_gene: TRBD1
j_gene: TRBJ2-3
len: 15
abundance: few
v_gene: TRBV5-5

CDR3aa: CASSSGTGGQNTDTQYF
CDR3nt: TGCGCCAGCAGCTCCGGGACAGGGGGTCAAAACACAGATACGCAGTATTTT
d_gene: TRBD1
j_gene: TRBJ2-3
len: 17
abundance: many
v_gene: TRBV5-1

CDR3aa: CASNLGGRTNNYGYTF
CDR3nt: TGCGCCAGCAACCTTGGGGGACGGACTAATAATTATGGCTACACCTTC
d_gene: -
j_gene: TRBJ1-2
len: 16
abundance: -
v_gene: TRBV5-1

CDR3aa: CSASRTGARETQYF
CDR3nt: TGCAGTGCCAGCCGGACAGGGGCAAGGGAGACCCAGTACTTC
d_gene: TRBD1
j_gene: TRBJ2-5
len: 14
abundance: -
v_gene: TRBV20-1

CDR3aa: CSVLGFNLEEQYF
CDR3nt: TGCAGCGTCCTCGGATTCAACCTGGAGGAGCAGTACTTC
d_gene: -
j_gene: TRBJ2-7
len: 13
abundance: -
v_gene: TRBV29-1

CDR3aa: CASSVDTGGREQYF
CDR3nt: TGTGCCAGCAGCGTAGATACGGGGGGGCGCGAGCAGTACTTC
d_gene: TRBD2
j_gene: TRBJ2-7
len: 14
abundance: few
v_gene: TRBV9

CDR3aa: CSAQGRSSYEQYF
CDR3nt: TGCAGCGCCCAAGGTCGAAGCTCCTACGAGCAGTACTTC
d_gene: -
j_gene: TRBJ2-7
len: 13
abundance: -
v_gene: TRBV29-1

CDR3aa: CASSLGTGPYGYTF
CDR3nt: TGCGCCAGCAGCTTGGGGACAGGTCCCTATGGCTACACCTTC
d_gene: TRBD1
j_gene: TRBJ1-2
len: 14
abundance: few
v_gene: TRBV5-1

CDR3aa: CASSLAGTGANGYTF
CDR3nt: TGTGCCAGCAGCTTAGCGGGAACCGGTGCTAATGGCTACACCTTC
d_gene: -
j_gene: TRBJ1-2
len: 15
abundance: -
v_gene: TRBV7-9

CDR3aa: CSARTSAYNEQFF
CDR3nt: TGCAGTGCTAGGACTAGCGCCTACAATGAGCAGTTCTTC
d_gene: TRBD2
j_gene: TRBJ2-1
len: 13
abundance: few
v_gene: TRBV20-1

CDR3aa: CASSATRDGYTF
CDR3nt: TGTGCCAGCAGTGCCACCAGGGATGGCTACACCTTC
d_gene: -
j_gene: TRBJ1-2
len: 12
abundance: few
v_gene: TRBV6-1

CDR3aa: CASGLTRGQYF
CDR3nt: TGTGCTAGTGGACTGACAAGGGGGCAGTACTTC
d_gene: -
j_gene: TRBJ2-7
len: 11
abundance: -
v_gene: TRBV12-5

CDR3aa: CASSLRPGATYEQYF
CDR3nt: TGCGCCAGCAGCTTGCGTCCCGGCGCGACCTACGAGCAGTACTTC
d_gene: -
j_gene: TRBJ2-7
len: 15
abundance: few
v_gene: TRBV5-1

CDR3aa: CASSYRANPYYEQYF
CDR3nt: TGTGCCAGCAGTTACCGGGCCAATCCCTACTACGAGCAGTACTTC
d_gene: -
j_gene: TRBJ2-7
len: 15
abundance: -
v_gene: TRBV6-2/TRBV6-3

CDR3aa: CASSHPAGVGSGTQYF
CDR3nt: TGTGCCAGCAGCCACCCTGCAGGGGTGGGGAGCGGGACGCAGTATTTT
d_gene: -
j_gene: TRBJ2-3
len: 16
abundance: -
v_gene: TRBV7-2

CDR3aa: CASSVTAGGEQYF
CDR3nt: TGTGCCAGCAGTGTAACGGCGGGGGGCGAGCAGTACTTC
d_gene: TRBD2
j_gene: TRBJ2-7
len: 13
abundance: -
v_gene: TRBV6-1

CDR3aa: CASTHREAGTDTQYF
CDR3nt: TGTGCCAGCACCCACCGAGAGGCGGGCACAGATACGCAGTATTTT
d_gene: -
j_gene: TRBJ2-3
len: 15
abundance: few
v_gene: TRBV6-1

CDR3aa: CASSSPGQIYGYTF
CDR3nt: TGTGCCAGCAGCTCTCCGGGACAGATTTATGGCTACACCTTC
d_gene: TRBD1
j_gene: TRBJ1-2
len: 14
abundance: -
v_gene: TRBV7-3

CDR3aa: CASSPADLYNEQFF
CDR3nt: TGTGCCAGCAGCCCAGCGGACCTCTACAATGAGCAGTTCTTC
d_gene: -
j_gene: TRBJ2-1
len: 14
abundance: few
v_gene: TRBV6-1

CDR3aa: CASSLGGSGSSTETQYF
CDR3nt: TGCGCCAGCAGCTTGGGAGGTAGCGGAAGTTCGACGGAGACCCAGTACTTC
d_gene: -
j_gene: TRBJ2-5
len: 17
abundance: few
v_gene: TRBV5-1

CDR3aa: CASSQDWRYEQFF
CDR3nt: TGTGCCAGCAGCCAAGATTGGCGGTATGAGCAGTTCTTC
d_gene: -
j_gene: TRBJ2-1
len: 13
abundance: -
v_gene: TRBV14

CDR3aa: CASSDQGVAFF
CDR3nt: TGTGCCAGCAGCGACCAGGGGGTCGCTTTCTTT
d_gene: TRBD1
j_gene: TRBJ1-1
len: 11
abundance: -
v_gene: TRBV7-8

CDR3aa: CASSLGAAGFTYEQYF
CDR3nt: TGCGCCAGCAGCTTGGGGGCTGCTGGGTTCACCTACGAGCAGTACTTC
d_gene: -
j_gene: TRBJ2-7
len: 16
abundance: few
v_gene: TRBV5-1

CDR3aa: CASRDGRGEQYF
CDR3nt: TGTGCCAGCAGGGACGGACGGGGCGAGCAGTACTTC
d_gene: -
j_gene: TRBJ2-7
len: 12
abundance: few
v_gene: TRBV12-3/TRBV12-4

CDR3aa: CASRKTGSTYEQYF
CDR3nt: TGTGCCAGCAGGAAGACAGGGTCCACCTACGAGCAGTACTTC
d_gene: TRBD1
j_gene: TRBJ2-7
len: 14
abundance: few
v_gene: TRBV27

CDR3aa: CASTLRESGTDTQYF
CDR3nt: TGTGCCAGCACCCTACGGGAGTCAGGGACAGATACGCAGTATTTT
d_gene: -
j_gene: TRBJ2-3
len: 15
abundance: -
v_gene: TRBV12-3/TRBV12-4

CDR3aa: CASSYNLLFGYEQYF
CDR3nt: TGTGCCAGCAGTTACAACCTACTATTTGGGTACGAGCAGTACTTC
d_gene: -
j_gene: TRBJ2-7
len: 15
abundance: -
v_gene: TRBV6-2/TRBV6-3

CDR3aa: CASSLDAANSGNTIYF
CDR3nt: TGCGCCAGCAGCTTGGACGCGGCGAACTCTGGAAACACCATATATTTT
d_gene: -
j_gene: TRBJ1-3
len: 16
abundance: -
v_gene: TRBV5-1

CDR3aa: CASSLSTGLTEAFF
CDR3nt: TGTGCCAGCAGCTTATCAACGGGGCTCACTGAAGCTTTCTTT
d_gene: -
j_gene: TRBJ1-1
len: 14
abundance: few
v_gene: TRBV7-3

CDR3aa: CSARQGVSYEQYF
CDR3nt: TGCAGTGCTAGGCAGGGCGTCTCCTACGAGCAGTACTTC
d_gene: -
j_gene: TRBJ2-7
len: 13
abundance: few
v_gene: TRBV20-1

CDR3aa: CASSQAGSGQFLGGNQPQHF
CDR3nt: TGTGCCAGCAGCCAGGCAGGGTCGGGACAGTTCCTTGGGGGCAATCAGCCCCAGCATTTT
d_gene: TRBD1
j_gene: TRBJ1-5
len: 20
abundance: few
v_gene: TRBV7-8

CDR3aa: CASSLGPSTAEAYEQYF
CDR3nt: TGTGCCAGCAGCTTAGGGCCTTCGACCGCAGAAGCCTACGAGCAGTACTTC
d_gene: -
j_gene: TRBJ2-7
len: 17
abundance: few
v_gene: TRBV11-1

CDR3aa: CASSPRGVRGNEQFF
CDR3nt: TGTGCCAGCAGTCCCCGGGGGGTACGGGGCAATGAGCAGTTCTTC
d_gene: TRBD2
j_gene: TRBJ2-1
len: 15
abundance: -
v_gene: TRBV12-3/TRBV12-4

CDR3aa: CATGNPSGTSGNYEQYF
CDR3nt: TGTGCCACCGGAAATCCATCCGGGACTAGCGGCAACTACGAGCAGTACTTC
d_gene: TRBD2
j_gene: TRBJ2-7
len: 17
abundance: -
v_gene: TRBV24-1

CDR3aa: CASSFPITSGDTDTQYF
CDR3nt: TGTGCCAGCAGCTTCCCCATAACTAGCGGAGACACAGATACGCAGTATTTT
d_gene: TRBD2
j_gene: TRBJ2-3
len: 17
abundance: -
v_gene: TRBV7-2

CDR3aa: CASSRGGGYRFGEQYF
CDR3nt: TGCGCCAGCAGCCGAGGCGGAGGATATCGGTTCGGCGAGCAGTACTTC
d_gene: -
j_gene: TRBJ2-7
len: 16
abundance: few
v_gene: TRBV4-1

CDR3aa: CASRRQGGETQYF
CDR3nt: TGTGCCAGCAGGCGGCAGGGGGGGGAGACCCAGTACTTC
d_gene: -
j_gene: TRBJ2-5
len: 13
abundance: -
v_gene: TRBV2

CDR3aa: CASTKGTGLVYTGELFF
CDR3nt: TGTGCCAGCACAAAGGGGACAGGACTAGTGTACACCGGGGAGCTGTTTTTT
d_gene: -
j_gene: TRBJ2-2
len: 17
abundance: -
v_gene: TRBV6-2/TRBV6-3

CDR3aa: CATSPLADNGYTF
CDR3nt: TGTGCCACCAGCCCACTTGCGGATAATGGCTACACCTTC
d_gene: -
j_gene: TRBJ1-2
len: 13
abundance: -
v_gene: TRBV15

CDR3aa: CSVAASTYEQYF
CDR3nt: TGCAGTGTCGCGGCCTCTACCTACGAGCAGTACTTC
d_gene: -
j_gene: TRBJ2-7
len: 12
abundance: -
v_gene: TRBV20-1